Below are 30 T cell receptor beta chains sequenced from a single sample in a study of cytomegalovirus exposure and HLA in healthy donors. The PCR used 60 Vbeta and 13 Jbeta primers. The data were produced by immunoSEQ multiplex PCR, yet TCRdb's version contains in-frame clones alone and is incomplete. Altogether over 150,000 clones are present, about two thirds being singletons, with the ten largest covering 2.8%. Sequencing input: PBMCs. The source of these receptors is a woman aged 30 to 39 in good health and CMV-seronegative.

V and J are TRBV29-1 and TRBJ2-1; the match to TRBD2 covers 10 bases. The germline CDR1 and CDR2 sequences are SQVTM and ANQGSEA. The CDR3 is made up of 14 amino acids. V lost 7 bases, J lost 5 bases, and 8 bases stayed unmatched. This CDR3 reads CSESGGAVDNEQFF. In DNA form, the CDR3 reads TGCAGCGAGAGCGGGGGGGCTGTCGACAATGAGCAGTTCTTC.

The rearrangement links TRBV30 to TRBJ1-5; 8 bases line up with TRBD1. The length of the CDR3 is 14 residues. The J segment lost 6 bases and the V segment lost 2 bases, leaving 6 bases of the junction unmatched. Germline V gene lookup returns CDR1 GTSNPN and CDR2 SVGIG (reference sequence). CDR3 nucleotide sequence: TGTGCCTGGAGTATCGGACAGGGCAGTCAGCCCCAGCATTTT. Protein product: CAWSIGQGSQPQHF.

V usage is TRBV7-2 and J usage is TRBJ1-4; 10 bases line up with TRBD1. CDR1 SGHTA and CDR2 FQGNSA come from the germline V gene. V lost 5 bases and J lost 8; bases outside the gene matches: 8. The CDR3 sequence is 15 residues long. CDR3 sequence (DNA): TGTGCCAGCAGCAATCGACAGGGGGCGAAGGAAAAACTGTTTTTT. Translation: CASSNRQGAKEKLFF.

This clone was observed once. The J gene is TRBJ1-5, the V gene TRBV2; D call uncertain. Germline V CDR1 and CDR2: SNHLY, FYNNEI. This CDR3 region has 13 residues. Trimming stripped 4 bases from V and 3 bases from J, with 7 bases between. The CDR3 sequence is CASSGEANQPQHF. The CDR3 bases are TGTGCCAGCAGTGGGGAGGCCAATCAGCCCCAGCATTTT. Looking up the rest from reference TRBV2 and TRBJ1-5 gives the full variable domain: EPEVTQTPSHQVTQMGQEVILRCVPISNHLYFYWYRQILGQKVEFLVSFYNNEISEKSEIFDDQFSVERPDGSNFTLKIRSTKLEDSAMYFCASSGEANQPQHFGDGTRLSIL.

The chain combines TRBV4-1 with TRBJ1-6; no firm D call. CDR1 MGHRA and CDR2 YSYEKL come from the germline V gene. The V gene lost 1 base and the J gene lost 0 bases, with 10 bases spanning the gap. The CDR3 runs to 17 residues. Written as DNA, the CDR3 is TGCGCCAGCAGCCAAGGATCAGTATTCTCCTATAATTCACCCCTCCACTTT. Protein product: CASSQGSVFSYNSPLHF.

V and J are TRBV28 and TRBJ2-1; perhaps TRBD2 as D (7 bases). CDR3 length equals 15 residues. CDR1 and CDR2 from the germline V gene are MDHEN and SYDVKM. V lost 1 base and J 7 bases, leaving 14 bases between the germline ends. CDR3 nucleotide sequence: TGTGCCAGCAGTTTATACCAGGGGAGGGAGAATGAGCAGTTCTTC. Encoded protein: CASSLYQGRENEQFF.

The chain employs TRBV6-5 and TRBJ1-1; D unclear. The CDR3 extends over 14 amino acids. The V gene lost 0 bases and the J gene lost 1 base, with 6 bases spanning the gap. Germline V lookup: CDR1 MNHEY, CDR2 SVGAGI. CDR3: CASSYSTGNTEAFF. The CDR3 DNA reads as TGTGCCAGCAGTTACTCGACGGGGAACACTGAAGCTTTCTTT.

This sequence joins TRBV6-1 and TRBJ2-5; D gene unclear. The tail of the sequence fits TRBJ2-7 better, so the J call may be wrong. The CDR3 length is 13 residues. CDR1 is MNHNS, CDR2 SASEGT, per germline. CDR3 loop: CASSDLGLSEQYF. The CDR3 DNA sequence: TGTGCCAGCAGTGACCTGGGTTTGAGCGAGCAGTACTTC.

This sequence joins TRBV19 and TRBJ2-7, with TRBD1 as a possible D gene (5 bases). CDR1 is LNHDA and CDR2 is SQIVND in the germline V gene (reference sequence). CDR3 length: 14 amino acids. V lost 5 bases and J lost 1, with 12 bases in between. CDR3 residues: CASSSGAGSYEQYF. The CDR3 nucleotides are TGTGCCAGTAGTTCTGGGGCAGGGTCCTACGAGCAGTACTTC.

The chain uses TRBV19 and TRBJ1-4; TRBD1 matches 7 bases. The CDR3 has 15 amino acids. Germline V CDR1 and CDR2: LNHDA, SQIVND (reference sequence). J lost 5 bases, V lost 5 bases, and 8 bases had no gene match. The CDR3 spells CASSPRTGGNEKLFF. The CDR3 DNA is TGTGCCAGTAGTCCACGGACAGGTGGGAATGAAAAACTGTTTTTT.

As to this clone: Other DNA sequences in this specimen translate into the identical CDR3. The chain is built from TRBV14 and TRBJ1-3; 7 positions agree with TRBD1. Germline V CDR1 and CDR2: SGHDN, FVKESK. This CDR3 region has 14 residues. With 9 bases clipped from V and 8 bases from J, the junction kept 13 bases outside the gene matches. CDR3 amino acids: CASKRTGTIHTIYF. The CDR3 DNA sequence: TGTGCCAGTAAAAGGACAGGAACGATCCACACCATATATTTT.

The genes are TRBV7-3 and TRBJ2-1, with D hard to call. CDR3 length: 14 residues. V was pared by 2 bases and J by 0 bases, with 5 bases between. The germline V gene encodes CDR1 SGHTA and CDR2 FQGTGA. CDR3 in amino acids: CASSLVASYNEQFF. The CDR3 DNA follows: TGTGCCAGCAGCTTAGTAGCCTCCTACAATGAGCAGTTCTTC.

This clone occurred a few times. V usage is TRBV27 and J usage is TRBJ2-7, with D perhaps matching TRBD1 (6 bases). Germline loops: CDR1 MNHEY, CDR2 SMNVEV (reference sequence). V gave up 8 bases and J gave up 4 bases, with 15 bases separating them. This CDR3 is 13 amino acids long. The CDR3 DNA reads as TGTGCCAGCGCCTCAGGACAGAATTACGAGCAGTACTTC. Protein: CASASGQNYEQYF.

This chain links TRBV9 with TRBJ1-2; 10 positions agree with TRBD1. With V trimmed by 4 bases and J by 7 bases, 7 bases remained unmatched. The CDR3 has 14 residues. Germline loops: CDR1 SGDLS, CDR2 YYNGEE. This CDR3 is CASSQAGQGVGYTF. The CDR3 DNA is TGTGCCAGCAGCCAGGCTGGACAGGGGGTTGGCTACACCTTC.

This clone was seen a single time. This CDR3 reads CAPHRGGNTGELFF. CDR3 DNA sequence: TGTGCCCCCCACCGCGGCGGGAACACCGGGGAGCTGTTTTTT. The chain is built from TRBV7-9 and TRBJ2-2, with unresolved D. The V gene's germline CDR1 is SEHNR and CDR2 FQNEAQ (reference sequence). This CDR3 contains 14 residues. V shed 11 bases and J shed 1 base, with 14 bases lying between them.

V and J are TRBV9 and TRBJ1-2, with 8 bases fitting TRBD1. Germline CDR1 and CDR2: SGDLS and YYNGEE. There are 14 residues in the CDR3. The J segment lost 8 bases and the V segment lost 0 bases, leaving 6 bases of the junction unmatched. The CDR3 nucleotides read TGTGCCAGCAGCGTAGGGACCGACAGGGGCGGCTACACCTTC. Translating gives CASSVGTDRGGYTF.

The J gene is TRBJ2-3, the V gene TRBV19; 10 nucleotides agree with TRBD2. The V segment lost 7 bases and the J segment 2 bases; nucleotides outside the gene matches: 9. The V gene's germline CDR1 is LNHDA and CDR2 SQIVND (reference sequence). This CDR3 region has 16 residues. Here the CDR3 reads CASTPIGTSDTDTQYF. The CDR3 nucleotides read TGTGCCAGTACCCCGATTGGGACTAGCGACACAGATACGCAGTATTTT.

This clone was counted a few times. The chain links TRBV13 to TRBJ2-1; 8 bases are shared with TRBD1. V was clipped by 1 base and J by 5 bases; unmatched bases: 7. Per germline, CDR1 PRHDT and CDR2 FYEKMQ (reference sequence). The CDR3 sequence is 16 residues long. The CDR3 DNA follows: TGTGCCAGCAGCTTAGTATCAGGACAGGGTCACAATGAGCAGTTCTTC. Its translation: CASSLVSGQGHNEQFF. Looking up the rest from reference TRBV13 and TRBJ2-1 gives the full variable domain: AAGVIQSPRHLIKEKRETATLKCYPIPRHDTVYWYQQGPGQDPQFLISFYEKMQSDKGSIPDRFSAQQFSDYHSELNMSSLELGDSALYFCASSLVSGQGHNEQFFGPGTRLTVL.

This clone has a handful of counts. The V gene is TRBV27, the J gene TRBJ2-7; TRBD1 might be the D (6 bases). Between the trimmed V and J ends, which lost 3 bases and 3 bases, there was a span of 18 bases. Germline V gene data show CDR1 as MNHEY and CDR2 as SMNVEV (reference sequence). The CDR3 consists of 16 residues. CDR3 sequence reads: CASSFSGGQTYYEQYF. In nucleotides, the CDR3 is TGTGCCAGCAGTTTTTCCGGAGGACAGACGTACTACGAGCAGTACTTC.

The chain uses TRBV4-1 and TRBJ2-3, with D maybe TRBD2 (6 bases). The V gene lost 5 bases and the J gene lost 8 bases, with 11 bases spanning the gap. CDR1 is MGHRA and CDR2 is YSYEKL in the germline V gene. CDR3 length: 12 amino acids. CDR3 nucleotides: TGCGCCAGCAGCAGACCGCGGGGTACGCAGTATTTT. It encodes CASSRPRGTQYF.

In nucleotides, the CDR3 is TGCGCCAGCAGCCCCGGTTACCAAGAGACCCAGTACTTC. As protein: CASSPGYQETQYF. The chain uses TRBV4-3 and TRBJ2-5, with no clear D. The CDR3 runs 13 residues. Trimming took 4 bases from V and 0 from J, leaving 6 bases between them. From germline, CDR1 is LGHNA and CDR2 YSLEER.

The chain combines TRBV4-3 with TRBJ1-2, with D unclear. The CDR3 totals 12 residues. Germline values: CDR1 LGHNA, CDR2 YSLEER. The V end was cut by 3 bases, the J end by 7 bases, with 9 bases between. The CDR3 sequence is CASSQVGGGYTF. For the CDR3, the DNA is TGCGCCAGCAGCCAGGTCGGTGGTGGCTACACCTTC.

This chain joins TRBV10-3 and TRBJ2-1; 13 nucleotides agree with TRBD2. Trimming cost V 4 bases and J 8 bases; bases outside gene matches: 11. Germline V gives CDR1 ENHRY, CDR2 SYGVKD. The CDR3 is 17 amino acids. CDR3 protein: CAISGSPGLAGAHEQFF. CDR3 DNA: TGTGCCATCAGTGGGTCCCCCGGACTAGCGGGAGCGCATGAGCAGTTCTTC.

The chain is built from TRBV19 and TRBJ2-5; possibly TRBD1 for D (5 bases). The ends were cut back, 4 bases at V and 2 bases at J, with 11 bases in the middle. In germline, CDR1 is LNHDA, CDR2 SQIVND (reference sequence). The CDR3 contains 14 residues. The CDR3 DNA reads TGTGCCAGTAGTAAGCCAGGGTGGCAAGAGACCCAGTACTTC. Translating gives CASSKPGWQETQYF.

The rearrangement uses TRBV6-5 and TRBJ2-1, with D perhaps matching TRBD2 (6 bases). The V and J ends lost 0 bases and 6 bases respectively, with 12 bases between them. Germline V CDR1 and CDR2: MNHEY, SVGAGI. The CDR3 sequence is 15 residues long. The CDR3 bases are TGTGCCAGCAGTTACTCGGAGGGCCAAGGCAATGAGCAGTTCTTC. The encoded protein is CASSYSEGQGNEQFF.

The gene calls are TRBV19 and TRBJ1-1; a weak D match, TRBD1 (6 bases). This CDR3 has 18 amino acids. Germline V gene data show CDR1 as LNHDA and CDR2 as SQIVND (reference sequence). The V gene lost 7 bases and the J gene lost 4 bases, with 28 bases spanning the gap. CDR3 amino acids: CASTSGGALGGFGTEAFF. CDR3 nucleotides: TGTGCCAGTACCAGCGGGGGGGCCCTAGGGGGGTTCGGCACTGAAGCTTTCTTT.

CDR3 nucleotides: TGTGCCAGCAGCTCCCCGGAAGGAGGCGAGCAGTACTTC. As protein: CASSSPEGGEQYF. The chain recombines TRBV7-9 with TRBJ2-7; D is perhaps TRBD2 (5 bases). Trimming cost V 4 bases and J 6 bases, with 13 bases left between them. The CDR3 is 13 residues long. Germline CDR1 is SEHNR and CDR2 is FQNEAQ (reference sequence).

As to this clone: The same CDR3 is also encoded by other DNA sequences in this sample. The CDR3 loop is CASSFQSNQPQHF. The CDR3 nucleotides read TGTGCCAGCAGTTTTCAGAGCAATCAGCCCCAGCATTTT. This chain joins TRBV27 and TRBJ1-5, with unresolved D. Looked up from germline, CDR1 is MNHEY and CDR2 is SMNVEV (reference sequence). Trimming removed 3 bases from V and 1 base from J, with 4 bases in between. The CDR3 is 13 residues long.

The chain carries TRBV27 and TRBJ2-1; 7 bases match TRBD2. This CDR3 is 15 amino acids long. Germline V lookup: CDR1 MNHEY, CDR2 SMNVEV (reference sequence). The ends lost 8 bases at V and 3 bases at J; junction bases unmatched: 10. In DNA, the CDR3 is TGTGCCAGCCAAACGGCGGGAGATGGCTACAATGAGCAGTTCTTC. Translated: CASQTAGDGYNEQFF.

V usage is TRBV5-8 and J usage is TRBJ2-5; possible D gene TRBD1, 6 bases. V shed 3 bases and J shed 4 bases, with 16 bases lying between them. The CDR3 has 15 residues. Germline V gives CDR1 SGHTS, CDR2 YDEGEE. The chain's CDR3 is CASSWQGRLRETQYF. The CDR3 DNA is TGTGCCAGCAGCTGGCAGGGGCGGCTCCGAGAGACCCAGTACTTC.